These 23 T cell receptor beta chains were all obtained from the same sample, sequenced in a study of blood T cell repertoires in COVID-19. Sequencing used immunoSEQ multiplex PCR; TCRdb keeps in-frame clones, though not all of them. The table has about 150,000 clones, roughly 84% seen once. Sequencing was performed on peripheral blood. The receptor set was obtained from a woman between 45 and 60 years old in a cohort sampled during active or convalescent COVID-19.

The J gene is TRBJ2-2, the V gene TRBV3-1 (or the pseudogene TRBV3-2), with D perhaps TRBD2 (5 bases). CDR1 is LGHDT, CDR2 YNNKEL, per germline (reference sequence). CDR3 length: 15 amino acids. V was shortened by 0 bases and J by 5 bases, with 10 bases between the two germline ends. CDR3 region: CASSQEGRRTGELFF. The CDR3 bases are TGTGCCAGCAGCCAAGAAGGGCGGAGGACCGGGGAGCTGTTTTTT.

CDR3 region: CASSATGLNGYTF. DNA of the CDR3: TGTGCCAGCAGTGCGACAGGGTTAAATGGCTACACCTTC. The chain combines TRBV12-3 or TRBV12-4 with TRBJ1-2; 7 bases are a match to TRBD1. CDR3 length: 13 residues. V was pared by 5 bases and J by 6 bases, with 6 bases of the junction left unmatched.

This clone was detected a few times. The CDR3 coding sequence is TGTGCCAGCAGCTTTGGAGGGAGCTCCTACAATGAGCAGTTCTTC. Amino acid sequence: CASSFGGSSYNEQFF. This sequence joins TRBV11-2 and TRBJ2-1, with a possible D match to TRBD2 (6 bases). The length of the CDR3 is 15 residues. V was clipped by 3 bases and J by 0 bases, with 9 bases between them. Germline V gene data show CDR1 as SGHAT and CDR2 as FQNNGV.

The rearrangement uses TRBV12-3 or TRBV12-4 and TRBJ1-5; tentative D call: TRBD1 (5 bases). Deletions cut 6 bases from V and 1 base from J, with 7 bases between. The CDR3 has 13 amino acids. The CDR3 nucleotides read TGTGCCAGCAGCCGACAGAGCAATCAGCCCCAGCATTTT. The encoded protein is CASSRQSNQPQHF.

The chain carries TRBV6-1 and TRBJ1-5; 8 bases align to TRBD1. Looked up from germline, CDR1 is MNHNS and CDR2 is SASEGT. There are 14 residues in the CDR3. V trimming: 3 bases; J trimming: 6 bases; junction bases outside the gene matches: 4. The CDR3: CASSEGQVGQPQHF. The CDR3 DNA follows: TGTGCCAGCAGTGAGGGACAGGTGGGTCAGCCCCAGCATTTT.

This clone came up once. The genes are TRBV12-5 and TRBJ2-1, with D perhaps matching TRBD2 (6 bases). V lost 3 bases and J lost 1, with 13 bases in between. The CDR3 loop spans 16 amino acids. Germline CDR1 is LGHNT and CDR2 is FRNRAP. CDR3 sequence (DNA): TGTGCTAGTGGTTTCCCCGAGGAGGGGTCCTACAATGAGCAGTTCTTC. Encoded protein: CASGFPEEGSYNEQFF.

This chain connects TRBV5-1 to TRBJ1-1, with D tentatively TRBD1 (6 bases). The V gene's germline CDR1 is SGHRS and CDR2 YFSETQ. CDR3 size: 16 residues. The ends were cut back, 6 bases at V and 0 bases at J, with 18 bases in the middle. CDR3 residues: CASTLGGQIMNTEAFF. CDR3 DNA: TGCGCCAGCACCCTCGGGGGGCAGATCATGAACACTGAAGCTTTCTTT.

This clone has just one count. This chain uses TRBV19 with TRBJ1-6; a possible D gene is TRBD1 (6 bases). The germline gives CDR1 LNHDA, CDR2 SQIVND (reference sequence). The V gene lost 7 bases and the J gene lost 9 bases, with 19 bases spanning the gap. This CDR3 contains 15 residues. CDR3 DNA: TGTGCCAGTATGGGGGTTACAGGGAGTGGTTCACCCCTCCACTTT. It is translated as CASMGVTGSGSPLHF.

The chain is built from TRBV6-5 and TRBJ1-3; the D is unclear. Germline CDR1 reads MNHEY; CDR2 reads SVGAGI. The CDR3 is 15 residues long. V lost 2 bases, J lost 1 base, and 9 bases lay in between. The CDR3 loop is CASSYGGQSGNTIYF. The CDR3 coding sequence is TGTGCCAGCAGTTACGGTGGGCAATCTGGAAACACCATATATTTT.

In its sample, this clone was seen once. The chain employs TRBV5-8 and TRBJ1-5, with D unresolved. Germline-derived CDR1 and CDR2 are SGHTS and YDEGEE. There are 18 residues in the CDR3. V was trimmed by 4 bases and J by 1 base, leaving 21 bases between them. DNA of the CDR3: TGTGCCAGCAGCCTCAGAGACGGCGGGCCCACGAGCAATCAGCCCCAGCATTTT. Protein sequence: CASSLRDGGPTSNQPQHF.

The CDR3 region has the DNA TGTGCCAGCAGCTTAGTCGGACAGGGGGGGATCAACTATGGCTACACCTTC. Amino acids: CASSLVGQGGINYGYTF. The chain has TRBV7-8 and TRBJ1-2; 10 nucleotides line up with TRBD1. Germline V gives CDR1 SGHVS, CDR2 FQNEAQ. The V gene end was trimmed by 1 base and the J gene end by 2 bases; junction bases not matched to a gene: 7. There are 17 residues in the CDR3.

This clone appeared once. The V call is TRBV9, the J call TRBJ2-7, with D perhaps TRBD1 (5 bases). Trimming took off 0 bases at V and 1 base at J, with 11 bases between the two ends. CDR3 length equals 15 residues. Germline V gene data show CDR1 as SGDLS and CDR2 as YYNGEE. Here the CDR3 reads CASSVGAGKSYEQYF. The DNA of the CDR3 is TGTGCCAGCAGCGTAGGGGCAGGGAAGTCCTACGAGCAGTACTTC.

The chain links TRBV11-2 to TRBJ2-7, with 7 bases that match TRBD2. CDR1 is SGHAT, CDR2 FQNNGV, per germline. V gave up 4 bases and J gave up 3 bases; unmatched junction bases: 12. The CDR3 spans 16 residues. The CDR3 DNA is TGTGCCAGCAGCTATCGCAGCGGGGAGACACTCTACGAGCAGTACTTC. Its protein is CASSYRSGETLYEQYF.

This clone was observed at least ten times. This chain connects TRBV2 to TRBJ2-3, with a tentative D call TRBD1 (5 bases). CDR3 size: 14 residues. Trimming cost V 6 bases and J 3 bases, with 13 bases left between them. Looked up from germline, CDR1 is SNHLY and CDR2 is FYNNEI. The CDR3 spells CASSQRQLTDTQYF. CDR3 sequence (DNA): TGTGCCAGCAGCCAAAGACAGTTAACAGATACGCAGTATTTT.

This clone came up once. This chain connects TRBV11-3 to TRBJ2-2; TRBD1 aligns across 7 bases. Germline CDR1 and CDR2: SGHNT and YENEEA. This CDR3 comprises 15 residues. After removal of 1 base from V and 7 bases from J, the junction contained 6 bases not matched to a gene. The CDR3 loop reads CASSLARQGDGELFF. The CDR3, as DNA: TGTGCCAGCAGCTTAGCACGACAGGGCGACGGGGAGCTGTTTTTT. Drawing the rest from reference TRBV11-3 and TRBJ2-2, the complete variable domain is EAGVVQSPRYKIIEKKQPVAFWCNPISGHNTLYWYLQNLGQGPELLIRYENEEAVDDSQLPKDRFSAERLKGVDSTLKIQPAELGDSAVYLCASSLARQGDGELFFGEGSRLTVL.

The rearrangement links TRBV7-2 to TRBJ2-2, with 12 bases lining up with TRBD2. This CDR3 is built from 18 residues. CDR1 is SGHTA, CDR2 FQGNSA, per germline. The ends lost 1 base at V and 5 bases at J; junction bases unmatched: 8. The CDR3 DNA is TGTGCCAGCAGCTTAGACCGGCTAGCGGGGGGGCTTACCGGGGAGCTGTTTTTT. It yields the protein CASSLDRLAGGLTGELFF.

The chain couples TRBV20-1 to TRBJ2-3, with 8 bases fitting TRBD1. This CDR3 is 11 amino acids long. CDR1 is DFQATT, CDR2 SNEGSKA, per germline (reference sequence). The CDR3, as DNA: TGCAATGGACAGGGACCCGATACGCAGTATTTT. Translating it yields CNGQGPDTQYF.

The chain links TRBV27 to TRBJ1-2; D is perhaps TRBD1 (6 bases). Germline loops: CDR1 MNHEY, CDR2 SMNVEV (reference sequence). The CDR3 extends over 23 amino acids. V was trimmed by 2 bases and J by 9 bases, leaving 43 bases between them. The CDR3 DNA reads as TGTGCCAGCAGTTTAGGGGGTGGGGGGGCTGCGGCGACGTTATTAGGTTATCGGGAAAGCTACACCTTC. This gives the protein CASSLGGGGAAATLLGYRESYTF.

The chain recombines TRBV5-1 with TRBJ1-4; D ambiguous. Trimming shortened V by 0 bases and J by 7 bases, and 22 bases separated the two germline ends. The CDR3 has 18 residues. Germline CDR1 reads SGHRS; CDR2 reads YFSETQ. The chain's CDR3 is CASSLDYLGPINVEKLFF. For the CDR3, the DNA is TGCGCCAGCAGCTTGGACTACTTGGGTCCGATTAACGTTGAAAAACTGTTTTTT.

The chain links TRBV7-2 to TRBJ2-7; 9 bases align to TRBD1. CDR3 length equals 15 residues. The V segment lost 5 bases and the J segment 5 bases; nucleotides outside the gene matches: 10. Germline V lookup: CDR1 SGHTA, CDR2 FQGNSA. In DNA form, the CDR3 reads TGTGCCAGCAGCACGAGGACAGGGGAGGTACACGAGCAGTACTTC. It is translated as CASSTRTGEVHEQYF.

This chain connects TRBV9 to TRBJ2-7, with 7 bases lining up with TRBD1. The CDR3 length is 15 residues. Germline assignment: CDR1 SGDLS and CDR2 YYNGEE. Losses at the gene ends were 0 bases for V and 2 bases for J; bases not matched to a gene: 5. Written as DNA, the CDR3 is TGTGCCAGCAGCGTAGGGGACAGCCCTACCTACGAGCAGTACTTC. This gives the protein CASSVGDSPTYEQYF. Looking up the rest from reference TRBV9 and TRBJ2-7 gives the full variable domain: DSGVTQTPKHLITATGQRVTLRCSPRSGDLSVYWYQQSLDQGLQFLIQYYNGEERAKGNILERFSAQQFPDLHSELNLSSLELGDSALYFCASSVGDSPTYEQYFGPGTRLTVT.

The chain employs TRBV12-3 or TRBV12-4 and TRBJ1-1; tentative D call: TRBD1 (5 bases). There are 13 residues in the CDR3. Trimming shortened V by 3 bases and J by 1 base, and 6 bases separated the two germline ends. The DNA of the CDR3 is TGTGCCAGCAGTTTCAGGGAGAACACTGAAGCTTTCTTT. This gives the protein CASSFRENTEAFF.

J is TRBJ1-2 and V is TRBV5-4, with D possibly being TRBD1 (6 bases). This CDR3 has 14 amino acids. In germline, CDR1 is SGHNT, CDR2 YYREEE (reference sequence). V shed 4 bases and J shed 2 bases, with 12 bases lying between them. The CDR3 loop is CASSAGQWNYGYTF. The CDR3, as DNA: TGTGCCAGCAGCGCAGGACAGTGGAACTATGGCTACACCTTC.